This T cell receptor beta chain originates from a study of cytomegalovirus exposure and HLA in healthy donors. The study, taken as a whole, reports: Among the sequence variants, a highly shared cluster was likely an artifact of sequencing.

A multiplex PCR was run with 60 Vbeta primers and 13 Jbeta primers. The assay was immunoSEQ multiplex PCR, and TCRdb's table has in-frame clones only and misses some. Listed are tens of thousands of clones; 3.6% falls within the top ten. CDR1 is GTSNPN and CDR2 is SVGIG in the germline V gene (reference sequence). V lost 1 base, J lost 4 bases, and 8 bases lay in between. The CDR3 spans 13 residues. To note about this clone: Antigen unknown.

The sample consisted of PBMCs. The TCR sequence derives from a woman aged 18-29 years in good health and CMV-seronegative. The rearrangement uses TRBV30 and TRBJ1-5; D remains ambiguous. This CDR3 reads CAWSGEGNQPQHF. CDR3 sequence (DNA): TGTGCCTGGAGTGGGGAGGGAAATCAGCCCCAGCATTTT.